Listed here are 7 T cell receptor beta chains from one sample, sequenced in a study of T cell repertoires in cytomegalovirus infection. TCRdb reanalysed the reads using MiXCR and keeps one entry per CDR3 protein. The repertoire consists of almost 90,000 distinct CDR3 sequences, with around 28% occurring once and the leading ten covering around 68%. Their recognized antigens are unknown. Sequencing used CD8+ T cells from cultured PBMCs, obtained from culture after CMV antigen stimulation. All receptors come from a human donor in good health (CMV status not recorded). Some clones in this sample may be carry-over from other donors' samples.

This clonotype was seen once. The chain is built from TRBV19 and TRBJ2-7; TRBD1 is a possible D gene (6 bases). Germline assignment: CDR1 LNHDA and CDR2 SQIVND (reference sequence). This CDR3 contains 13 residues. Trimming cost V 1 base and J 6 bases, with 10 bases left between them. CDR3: CASSIAGVGEQYF. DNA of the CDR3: TGTGCCAGTAGTATAGCAGGGGTCGGCGAGCAGTACTTC.

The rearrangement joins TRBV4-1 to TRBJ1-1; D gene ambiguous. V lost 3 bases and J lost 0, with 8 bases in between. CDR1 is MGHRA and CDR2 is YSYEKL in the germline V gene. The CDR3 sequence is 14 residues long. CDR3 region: CASSHERLNTEAFF. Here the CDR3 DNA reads TGCGCCAGCAGCCACGAACGGTTGAACACTGAAGCTTTCTTT.

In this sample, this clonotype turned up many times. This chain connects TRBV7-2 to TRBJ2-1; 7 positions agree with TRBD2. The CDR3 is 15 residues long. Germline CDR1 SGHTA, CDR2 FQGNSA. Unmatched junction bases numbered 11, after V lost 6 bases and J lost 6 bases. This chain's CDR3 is CASRGWGEGRNEQFF. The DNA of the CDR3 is TGTGCCAGCAGGGGTTGGGGGGAGGGACGCAATGAGCAGTTCTTC.

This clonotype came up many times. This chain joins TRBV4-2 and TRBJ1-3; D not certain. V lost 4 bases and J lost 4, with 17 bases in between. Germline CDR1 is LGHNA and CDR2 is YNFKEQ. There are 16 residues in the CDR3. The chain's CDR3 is CASSPPGRGSGNTIYF. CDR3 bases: TGTGCCAGCAGCCCCCCCGGCCGGGGATCCGGAAACACCATATATTTT.

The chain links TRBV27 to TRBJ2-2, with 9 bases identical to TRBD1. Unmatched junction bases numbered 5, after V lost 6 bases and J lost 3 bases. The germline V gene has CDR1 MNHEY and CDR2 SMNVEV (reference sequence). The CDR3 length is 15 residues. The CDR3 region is CASRSGQGDTGELFF. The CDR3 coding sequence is TGTGCCAGCAGATCGGGACAGGGAGACACCGGGGAGCTGTTTTTT.

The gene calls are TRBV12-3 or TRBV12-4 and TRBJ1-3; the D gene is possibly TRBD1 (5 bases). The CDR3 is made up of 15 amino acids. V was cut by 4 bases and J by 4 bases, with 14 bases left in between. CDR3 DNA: TGTGCCAGCAGTTCCGGGGCTCCCTCCGGAAACACCATATATTTT. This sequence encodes CASSSGAPSGNTIYF.

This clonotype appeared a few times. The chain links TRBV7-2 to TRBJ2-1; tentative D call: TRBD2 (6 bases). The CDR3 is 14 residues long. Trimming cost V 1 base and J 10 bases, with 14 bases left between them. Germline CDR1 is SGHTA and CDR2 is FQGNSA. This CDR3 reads CASSLGDWGVEQFF. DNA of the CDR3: TGTGCCAGCAGCTTAGGGGACTGGGGCGTGGAGCAGTTCTTC.